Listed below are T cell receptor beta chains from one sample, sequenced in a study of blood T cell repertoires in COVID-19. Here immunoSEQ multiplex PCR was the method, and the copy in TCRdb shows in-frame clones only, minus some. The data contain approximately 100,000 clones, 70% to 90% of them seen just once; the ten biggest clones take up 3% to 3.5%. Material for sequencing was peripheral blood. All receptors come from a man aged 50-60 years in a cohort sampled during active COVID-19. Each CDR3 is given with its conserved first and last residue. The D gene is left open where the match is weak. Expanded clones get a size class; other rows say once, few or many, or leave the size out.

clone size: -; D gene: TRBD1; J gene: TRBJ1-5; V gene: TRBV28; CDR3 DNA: TGTGCCAGCAGTGACAGGGCGGGTCAGCCCCAGCATTTT; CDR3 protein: CASSDRAGQPQHF
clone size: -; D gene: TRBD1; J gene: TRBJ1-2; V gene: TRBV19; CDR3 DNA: TGTGCCAGTACCGTGGCCGGGACAGTCTATGGCTACACCTTC; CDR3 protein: CASTVAGTVYGYTF
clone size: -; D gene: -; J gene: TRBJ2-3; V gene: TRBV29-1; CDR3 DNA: TGCAGCGGTACGAGTGATGATACGCAGTATTTT; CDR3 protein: CSGTSDDTQYF
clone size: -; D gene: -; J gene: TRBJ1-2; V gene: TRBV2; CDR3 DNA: TGTGCCAGCAGTGCGACAGACTATGGCTACACCTTC; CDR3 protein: CASSATDYGYTF
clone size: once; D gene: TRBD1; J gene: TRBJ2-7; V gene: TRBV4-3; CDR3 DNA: TGCGCCAGCAGCCAAGAGCCGGGACAGGGTGGGTACGAGCAGTACTTC; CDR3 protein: CASSQEPGQGGYEQYF
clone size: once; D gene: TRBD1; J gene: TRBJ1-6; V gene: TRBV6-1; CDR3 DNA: TGTGCCAGCAGTGAAACAGGGGATAATTCACCCCTCCACTTT; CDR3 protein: CASSETGDNSPLHF
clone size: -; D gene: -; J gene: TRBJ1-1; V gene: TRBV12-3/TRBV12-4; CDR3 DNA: TGTGCCAGCAGTCGCAACAGGGACACTGAAGCTTTCTTT; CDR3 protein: CASSRNRDTEAFF
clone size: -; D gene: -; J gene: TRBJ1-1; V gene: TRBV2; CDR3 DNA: TGTGCCAGCAGTAGGGAGGAGGGAGCTTTCTTT; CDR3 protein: CASSREEGAFF
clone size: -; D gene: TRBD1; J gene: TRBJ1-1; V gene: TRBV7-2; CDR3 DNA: TGTGCCAGCAACGATCCCGGACAGGGTAGGGCTTTCTTT; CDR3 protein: CASNDPGQGRAFF
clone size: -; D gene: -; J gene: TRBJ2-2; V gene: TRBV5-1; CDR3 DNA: TGCGCCAGCAGCTTGGACGCTCTAGGAGTCACCGGGGAGCTGTTTTTT; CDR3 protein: CASSLDALGVTGELFF
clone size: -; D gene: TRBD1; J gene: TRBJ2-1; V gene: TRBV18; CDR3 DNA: TGTGCCAGCTCACCCCCAGGGTACAGGGGGCAGTTCTTC; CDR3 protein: CASSPPGYRGQFF
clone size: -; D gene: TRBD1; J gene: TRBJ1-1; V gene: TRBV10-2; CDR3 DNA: TGCGCCAGCAGACAGGGGGGGACTGAAGCTTTCTTT; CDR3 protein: CASRQGGTEAFF
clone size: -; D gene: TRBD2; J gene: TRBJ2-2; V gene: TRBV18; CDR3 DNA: TGTGCCAGCTCACCACTCGGGCCTAGCGGGGGCGCGAACACCGGGGAGCTGTTTTTT; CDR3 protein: CASSPLGPSGGANTGELFF
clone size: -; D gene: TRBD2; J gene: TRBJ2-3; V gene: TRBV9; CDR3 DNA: TGTGCCAGCAGCGTAGCCGGGGGGGAAACAGATACGCAGTATTTT; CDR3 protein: CASSVAGGETDTQYF
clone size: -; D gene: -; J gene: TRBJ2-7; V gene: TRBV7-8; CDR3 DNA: TGTGCCAGCAGCTTACTCGGGACTTTTGGCGAGCAGTACTTC; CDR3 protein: CASSLLGTFGEQYF
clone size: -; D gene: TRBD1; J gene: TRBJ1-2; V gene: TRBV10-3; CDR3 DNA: TGTGCCACCCAAAATGGACAGGGAGGTGGCTACACCTTC; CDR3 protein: CATQNGQGGGYTF
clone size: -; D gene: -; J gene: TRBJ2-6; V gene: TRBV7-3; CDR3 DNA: TGTGCCAGCAGCTTATTTAAACAGGGCTCTGGGGCCAACGTCCTGACTTTC; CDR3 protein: CASSLFKQGSGANVLTF
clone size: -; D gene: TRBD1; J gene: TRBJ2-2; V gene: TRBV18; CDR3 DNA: TGTGCCAGCTCACCAAGGAACAGGGGTACCGGGGAGCTGTTTTTT; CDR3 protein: CASSPRNRGTGELFF
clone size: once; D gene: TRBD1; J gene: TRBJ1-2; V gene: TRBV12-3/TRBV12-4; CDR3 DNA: TGTGCCAGCAGCCGGGACAGGAACTATGGCTACACCTTC; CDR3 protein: CASSRDRNYGYTF
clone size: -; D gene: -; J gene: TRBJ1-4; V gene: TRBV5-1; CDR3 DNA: TGCGCCAGCAGCTTTCAGGGATCCGTCAATGAAAAACTGTTTTTT; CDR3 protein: CASSFQGSVNEKLFF
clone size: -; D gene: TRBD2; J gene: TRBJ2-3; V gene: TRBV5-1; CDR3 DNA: TGCGCCAGCAGCTTGCTAGGTCGGGGGGGTCCAGATACGCAGTATTTT; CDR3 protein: CASSLLGRGGPDTQYF
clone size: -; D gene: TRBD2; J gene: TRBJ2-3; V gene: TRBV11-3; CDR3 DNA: TGTGCCAGCAGCACCGGACTAGCGGGGGAGTATACGCAGTATTTT; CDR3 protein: CASSTGLAGEYTQYF
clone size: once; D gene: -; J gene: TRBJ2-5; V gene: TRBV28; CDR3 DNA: TGTGCCAGCAGTTCGGTTCGCTGGGGGCGAGGGGAGACCCAGTACTTC; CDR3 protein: CASSSVRWGRGETQYF
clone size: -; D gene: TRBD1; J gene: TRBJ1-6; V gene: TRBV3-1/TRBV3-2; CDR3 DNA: TGTGCCAGCAGCCAATACCCACCGGGACAGAGCGTTAATTCACCCCTCCACTTT; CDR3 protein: CASSQYPPGQSVNSPLHF
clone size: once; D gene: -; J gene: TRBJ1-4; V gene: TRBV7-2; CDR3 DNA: TGTGCCAGCAGCTTAGCAGGGGCCGGAACAACTAATGAAAAACTGTTTTTT; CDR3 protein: CASSLAGAGTTNEKLFF
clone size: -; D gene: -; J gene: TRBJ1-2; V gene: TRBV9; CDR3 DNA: TGTGCCAGCAGTGAGGGAGGGGGGCTCTATGGCTACACCTTC; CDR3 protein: CASSEGGGLYGYTF
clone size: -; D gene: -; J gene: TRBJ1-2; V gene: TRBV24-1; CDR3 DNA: TGTGCCACCAGTGATTTGGAGACAGGATATGGCTACACCTTC; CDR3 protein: CATSDLETGYGYTF
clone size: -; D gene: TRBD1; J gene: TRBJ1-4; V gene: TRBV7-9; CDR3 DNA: TGTGCCAGCAGCTTAAGTACCCAGGGGGCCTTTGAAAAACTGTTTTTT; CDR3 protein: CASSLSTQGAFEKLFF
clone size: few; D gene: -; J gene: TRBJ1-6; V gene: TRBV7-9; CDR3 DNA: TGTGCCAGCAGCTTAGAACCGAGCTCCTATAATTCACCCCTCCACTTT; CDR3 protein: CASSLEPSSYNSPLHF
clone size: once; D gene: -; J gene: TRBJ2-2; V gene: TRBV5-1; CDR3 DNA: TGCGCCAGCAGCTTCTCAAGAGGGAACACCGGGGAGCTGTTTTTT; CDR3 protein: CASSFSRGNTGELFF
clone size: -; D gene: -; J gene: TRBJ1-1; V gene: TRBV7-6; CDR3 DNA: TGTGCCAGCAGCTTAGACCCAGGCTTGGACACTGAAGCTTTCTTT; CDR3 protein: CASSLDPGLDTEAFF
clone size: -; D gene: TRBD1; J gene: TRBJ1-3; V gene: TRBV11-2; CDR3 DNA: TGTGCCAGCAGCTTCCCCCTAGGCAGGGGGGATGGAAACACCATATATTTT; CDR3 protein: CASSFPLGRGDGNTIYF
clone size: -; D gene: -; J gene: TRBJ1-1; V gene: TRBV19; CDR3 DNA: TGTGCCAGTAGTCCTCGGGGGGGTGGCACTGAAGCTTTCTTT; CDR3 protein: CASSPRGGGTEAFF
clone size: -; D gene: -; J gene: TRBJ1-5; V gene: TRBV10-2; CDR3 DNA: TGCGCCAGCAGTGAGGTGGCGGTGGATCAGCCCCAGCATTTT; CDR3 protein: CASSEVAVDQPQHF
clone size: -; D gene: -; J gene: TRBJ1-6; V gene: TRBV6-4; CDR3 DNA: TGTGCCAGCAGTCGGAGTTCCTATAATTCACCCCTCCACTTT; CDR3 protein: CASSRSSYNSPLHF
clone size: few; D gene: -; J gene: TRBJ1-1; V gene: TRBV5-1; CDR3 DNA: TGCGCCAGCAGCTTCGCAGTGAACACTGAAGCTTTCTTT; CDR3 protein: CASSFAVNTEAFF
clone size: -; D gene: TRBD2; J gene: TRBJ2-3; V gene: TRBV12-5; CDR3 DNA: TGTGCTAGTGAAAGCGGGGCCTCAGATACGCAGTATTTT; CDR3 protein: CASESGASDTQYF
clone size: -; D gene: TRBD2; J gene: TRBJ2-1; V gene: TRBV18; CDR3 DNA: TGTGCCAGCTCAGAGGCCTCTAGCGGGGCATACAATGAGCAGTTCTTC; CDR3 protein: CASSEASSGAYNEQFF
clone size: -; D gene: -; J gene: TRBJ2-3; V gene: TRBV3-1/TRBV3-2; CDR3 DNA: TGTGCCAGCAGCAATTTAGATGCAGATACGCAGTATTTT; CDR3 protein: CASSNLDADTQYF
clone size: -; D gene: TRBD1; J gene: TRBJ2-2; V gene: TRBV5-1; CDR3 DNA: TGCGCCAGCACCCCTACGGGACAGGGGTTCTCCGGGGAGCTGTTTTTT; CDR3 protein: CASTPTGQGFSGELFF
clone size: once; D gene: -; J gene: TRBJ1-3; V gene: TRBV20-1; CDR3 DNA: TGCAGTGCTCCGTCTGGAAACACCATATATTTT; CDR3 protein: CSAPSGNTIYF
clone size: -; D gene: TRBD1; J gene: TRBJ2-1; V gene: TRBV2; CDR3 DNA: TGTGCCAGCAGAGCCGGGACAGGGGCCCTTAATGAGCAGTTCTTC; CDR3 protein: CASRAGTGALNEQFF
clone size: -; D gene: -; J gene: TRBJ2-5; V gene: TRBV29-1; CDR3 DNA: TGCAGCGTTGTGCGGGGTTCGGAGACCCAGTACTTC; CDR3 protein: CSVVRGSETQYF
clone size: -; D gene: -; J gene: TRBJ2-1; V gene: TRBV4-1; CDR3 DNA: TGCGCCAGCAGCTCCGGGACATCGAGCTCCTACAATGAGCAGTTCTTC; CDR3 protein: CASSSGTSSSYNEQFF
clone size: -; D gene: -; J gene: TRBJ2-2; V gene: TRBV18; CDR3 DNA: TGTGCCAGCTCTCTGACTGCCCCTCCGAACACCGGGGAGCTGTTTTTT; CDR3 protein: CASSLTAPPNTGELFF
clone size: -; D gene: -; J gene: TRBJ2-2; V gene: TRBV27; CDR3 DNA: TGTGCCAGCGCCCGGTTGGCGGGGTCTAACACCGGGGAGCTGTTTTTT; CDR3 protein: CASARLAGSNTGELFF
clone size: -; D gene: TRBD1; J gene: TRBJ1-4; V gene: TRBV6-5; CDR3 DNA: TGTGCCAGTATTACAGGGGGGTGCGAAAAACTGTTTTTT; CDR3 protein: CASITGGCEKLFF
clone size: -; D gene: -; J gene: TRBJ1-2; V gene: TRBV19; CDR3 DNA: TGTGCCAGTACACGGGGCGGGGGAAACTATGGCTACACCTTC; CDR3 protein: CASTRGGGNYGYTF